This T cell receptor (beta chain) was retrieved from a study of T-cell reconstitution after alpha-beta-depleted transplantation in children (dated by TCRdb to about 2016). Broadly, across the study: Using TCR repertoire profiling, the study followed T-cell immune reconstitution in a quantitative way in children after TCRalphabeta/CD19-depleted allogeneic hematopoietic cell transplantation.

The library was built by means of PCR. For sequencing, an Illumina HiSeq 2500 was employed. To normalize quantification of the TCRbeta repertoire, the TCR libraries were built with molecular barcoding that relied on unique molecular identifiers. TCRdb itself trimmed the public reads at Q25 with fastp, ran MiXCR and retained productive beta chains. Entries that share a CDR3 protein sequence are merged under the most common genes and DNA. The sample data list around 800,000 distinct CDR3 sequences, and 15% to 20% of these were observed just once. The ten largest make up about 4.6% of the sample. As concerns this clonotype: The target of this receptor is not known. Nothing much larger sits one base from this clone, and base qualities are not available.

General study outcomes and caveats: Over the following months the frequencies of hyperexpanded clones went down, and after one year T-cell counts and TCRbeta diversity were mostly credited to newly produced T cells. About two months after transplant, the apparently early recovery of alphabetaT-cell counts reportedly depended on just several hundred clones that had expanded rapidly and came from non-depleted graft cells. In some patients, the high TCRbeta diversity seen at day 60 was put down to recipient T cells and intrathymic progenitors that had survived conditioning.

The sample's treatment or condition label, in plain terms: allogeneic hematopoietic cell transplantation with graft depleted of TCRalphabeta T cells and CD19 B cells. TCRalphabeta/CD19-depleted allogeneic hematopoietic cell grafts were given to the transplant recipients, all of whom were children. This clonotype originated in a male patient between 10 and 17 years old who had a stem cell transplant for acute lymphoblastic leukemia, so the T cells may come from the graft donor. The sequencing used PBMCs, mostly from graft donor cells, collected 360 days after TCRalphabeta/CD19-depleted stem cell transplant.

The CDR3 region: CASSPGTGVWTEAFF. The nucleotide sequence is given as TGCGCCAGCAGCCCCGGGACAGGCGTGTGGACTGAAGCTTTCTTT. The chain joins TRBV5-1 to TRBJ1-1; 8 central nucleotides agree with TRBD1. Trimming removed 4 bases from V and 5 bases from J; the gene matches leave 10 bases unexplained. CDR1 and CDR2 (SGHRS, YFSETQ) derive from the germline V gene. Including the terminal cysteine and phenylalanine, the CDR3 comprises 15 residues. The CDR3 DNA has 45 bases and is translated from base 1.